In its sample, the clone carrying this TCR beta chain was seen a few times. What it recognizes is unknown. The record originates from a study of type 1 and type 2 diabetes patients. Study-wide findings and caveats: Groups were not age- or gender-matched, which may bias interpretation.

The CDR3 spans 16 residues. Germline V gene lookup returns CDR1 GTSNPN and CDR2 SVGIG (reference sequence). Deletions cut 1 base from V and 5 bases from J, with 20 bases between. Genomic DNA was the PCR template. Amplification of the beta chain CDR3 used 30 forward and 13 reverse multiplex primers. TCRdb re-derived calls from the multiplex PCR reads in MiXCR, one entry per CDR3 protein. The table records 270,000 or so distinct CDR3 sequences, 45% to 60% of them present only once. Roughly 9.7 milliliters of peripheral blood were collected from each participant. The genes are TRBV30 and TRBJ2-5; TRBD2 is a possible D gene (7 bases). The sample consisted of peripheral blood mononuclear cells (PBMCs). The sequence came from a man between 18 and 29 years old with type 2 diabetes. CDR3 in DNA: TGTGCCTGGAGTGGGCTCGAGGGGGGGCCTGAGGAGACCCAGTACTTC. Protein sequence: CAWSGLEGGPEETQYF.